A single sample is the source of the 4 T cell receptor beta chains below, sequenced in a study of shared T cell receptors in the human thymus. Using immunoSEQ multiplex PCR, the repertoire was profiled, and TCRdb retains in-frame clones only, with some absent. Here the sample spans almost 550,000 clones, about 84% being singletons. Separately, the same data were catalogued under a study of human thymus T cells.

Sequenced sample: thymocytes. These receptor sequences come from a boy in the first two years of life with a congenital heart defect.

The chain recombines TRBV28 with TRBJ2-1; 9 bases match TRBD2. Germline V lookup: CDR1 MDHEN, CDR2 SYDVKM. J was trimmed by 5 bases and V by 7 bases; bases with no gene match: 9. CDR3 size: 15 residues. The CDR3 sequence is CASTRGGLADNEQFF. DNA of the CDR3: TGTGCCAGCACCCGGGGGGGACTAGCCGACAATGAGCAGTTCTTC.

This clone has just a few counts. V gene TRBV6-6 combines with J gene TRBJ2-7; D is uncertain. Per the germline V gene, CDR1 is MNHNY and CDR2 is SVGAGI (reference sequence). V was cut by 4 bases and J by 0 bases, with 10 bases left in between. The CDR3 has 14 amino acids. CDR3 sequence reads: CASSSTSLSYEQYF. For the CDR3, the DNA is TGTGCCAGCAGTTCCACTTCACTCTCCTACGAGCAGTACTTC.

This chain uses TRBV4-1 with TRBJ2-7; 8 bases are a match to TRBD2. J was trimmed by 3 bases and V by 0 bases; bases with no gene match: 4. The V gene's germline CDR1 is MGHRA and CDR2 YSYEKL. This CDR3 comprises 15 residues. The CDR3 DNA follows: TGCGCCAGCAGCCAAGATTCCCGGGAGGGCTACGAGCAGTACTTC. It yields the protein CASSQDSREGYEQYF.

The rearrangement uses TRBV15 and TRBJ1-5, with 7 bases that match TRBD1. CDR3 length: 16 residues. V lost 4 bases, J lost 0 bases, and 6 bases stayed unmatched. Germline-derived CDR1 and CDR2 are LNHNV and YYDKDF (reference sequence). The DNA of the CDR3 is TGTGCCACCAGCATCAGGGGGTCCTATAGCAATCAGCCCCAGCATTTT. This codes for CATSIRGSYSNQPQHF. The whole variable domain, filled in from reference TRBV15 and TRBJ1-5, reads DAMVIQNPRYQVTQFGKPVTLSCSQTLNHNVMYWYQQKSSQAPKLLFHYYDKDFNNEADTPDNFQSRRPNTSFCFLDIRSPGLGDTAMYLCATSIRGSYSNQPQHFGDGTRLSIL.